Each of the 27 T cell receptor beta chains below was sequenced from the same sample in a study of siplizumab effects on memory and regulatory T cells. TCRdb keeps only in-frame clones here, not all; method: immunoSEQ multiplex PCR. The top ten hold around 1.7% of the sample, which has about 120,000 clones, about 94% seen once. The sequenced material came from non-Treg CD4+ T cells sorted from blood. The receptors here all came from a human donor in good health.

This chain joins TRBV27 and TRBJ1-1, with no clear D. The V gene lost 1 base and the J gene lost 0 bases, with 6 bases spanning the gap. The V gene's germline CDR1 is MNHEY and CDR2 SMNVEV (reference sequence). CDR3 size: 14 residues. The CDR3 coding sequence is TGTGCCAGCAGTTTATTTGGCATGAACACTGAAGCTTTCTTT. Translating it yields CASSLFGMNTEAFF.

The rearrangement links TRBV6-5 to TRBJ1-4, with D possibly being TRBD1 (5 bases). The ends were cut back, 7 bases at V and 7 bases at J, with 13 bases in the middle. This CDR3 has 13 amino acids. The V gene's germline CDR1 is MNHEY and CDR2 SVGAGI. The CDR3 sequence: CASKRGEGEKLFF. The CDR3 nucleotides read TGTGCCAGCAAAAGGGGCGAGGGTGAAAAACTGTTTTTT.

In this sample, this clone turned up once. V gene TRBV13 combines with J gene TRBJ2-3; 8 bases fit TRBD2. Germline V gives CDR1 PRHDT, CDR2 FYEKMQ (reference sequence). The trim removed 5 bases at V and 5 bases at J, leaving 9 bases unmatched. The CDR3 has 15 residues. The chain's CDR3 is CASSLTGLAEDTQYF. The CDR3 DNA reads as TGTGCCAGCAGCCTTACCGGACTAGCAGAAGATACGCAGTATTTT. Together with reference TRBV13 and TRBJ2-3, the CDR3 gives the full variable domain: AAGVIQSPRHLIKEKRETATLKCYPIPRHDTVYWYQQGPGQDPQFLISFYEKMQSDKGSIPDRFSAQQFSDYHSELNMSSLELGDSALYFCASSLTGLAEDTQYFGPGTRLTVL.

V is TRBV11-1 and J is TRBJ2-7; tentatively, D is TRBD2 (6 bases). From germline, CDR1 is SGHAT and CDR2 FQDESV (reference sequence). Trimming took 3 bases from V and 2 from J, leaving 14 bases between them. The CDR3 runs to 15 residues. CDR3 region: CASSFAGTRAYEQYF. CDR3 DNA sequence: TGTGCCAGCAGCTTTGCCGGGACTCGGGCCTACGAGCAGTACTTC.

V usage is TRBV27 and J usage is TRBJ2-7; TRBD1 matches 7 bases. V shed 5 bases and J 8 bases; nucleotides not matched to a gene: 12. The germline gives CDR1 MNHEY, CDR2 SMNVEV (reference sequence). The CDR3 length is 14 residues. CDR3 sequence reads: CASSPVDRDIQQYF. DNA of the CDR3: TGTGCCAGCAGTCCTGTTGACAGGGATATACAGCAGTACTTC.

This clone was observed once. The V call is TRBV18, the J call TRBJ2-4; 11 bases map to TRBD2. The CDR3 runs to 19 residues. Germline lookup yields CDR1 KGHSH and CDR2 LQKENI. V shed 6 bases and J 2 bases; nucleotides not matched to a gene: 15. Here the CDR3 DNA reads TGTGCCAGCTCGACGATAGCGGGAGGGCCAGTCGGATCCAAAAACATTCAGTACTTC. The encoded protein is CASSTIAGGPVGSKNIQYF.

The chain employs TRBV5-1 and TRBJ2-7; 9 nucleotides match TRBD1. Trimming removed 5 bases from V and 6 bases from J; junction bases left unmatched: 9. Germline CDR1 SGHRS, CDR2 YFSETQ. The CDR3 contains 14 residues. The CDR3 reads CASRTQGAPLEQYF. CDR3 nucleotides: TGCGCCAGCAGAACACAGGGGGCGCCGCTCGAGCAGTACTTC.

This chain links TRBV12-5 with TRBJ2-3, with 11 positions matching TRBD1. The CDR3 contains 18 residues. CDR1 LGHNT and CDR2 FRNRAP come from the germline V gene. The junction had 11 bases not matched to a gene; V was cut back by 0 bases and J by 6 bases. CDR3 DNA sequence: TGTGCTAGTGGTTTGGTACGGGGCCCGGGACAGGGGGTCGATACGCAGTATTTT. Residues: CASGLVRGPGQGVDTQYF.

This clone was recorded only once. The CDR3 is CASTTPGGETQYF. CDR3 coding DNA: TGTGCCAGCACTACTCCCGGGGGGGAGACCCAGTACTTC. The rearrangement joins TRBV6-5 to TRBJ2-5; 7 bases agree with TRBD2. The CDR3 consists of 13 residues. Losses at the gene ends were 7 bases for V and 5 bases for J; bases not matched to a gene: 7. The germline V gene encodes CDR1 MNHEY and CDR2 SVGAGI.

The chain recombines TRBV9 with TRBJ2-1; 7 bases map to TRBD1. After removal of 0 bases from V and 3 bases from J, the junction contained 3 bases not matched to a gene. The length of the CDR3 is 15 residues. Germline assignment: CDR1 SGDLS and CDR2 YYNGEE. The CDR3: CASSVVTGDYNEQFF. CDR3 coding DNA: TGTGCCAGCAGCGTAGTAACAGGGGACTACAATGAGCAGTTCTTC.

The chain uses TRBV5-1 and TRBJ1-6, with TRBD1 matching over 7 bases. Trimming removed 0 bases from V and 7 bases from J; junction bases left unmatched: 7. Germline CDR1 and CDR2: SGHRS and YFSETQ. The CDR3 extends over 16 amino acids. The CDR3 region has the DNA TGCGCCAGCAGCTTGGAACAGGGGAGCGAAAATTCACCCCTCCACTTT. It encodes CASSLEQGSENSPLHF.

The chain joins TRBV5-8 to TRBJ2-5; 10 bases align to TRBD2. V was pared by 1 base and J by 4 bases, with 10 bases of the junction left unmatched. Germline CDR1 SGHTS, CDR2 YDEGEE. CDR3 length: 17 residues. The CDR3 spells CASSLWTSGESSETQYF. For the CDR3, the DNA is TGTGCCAGCAGCTTGTGGACTAGCGGAGAGAGCTCAGAGACCCAGTACTTC.

This chain connects TRBV14 to TRBJ2-7; no firm D call. This CDR3 region has 14 residues. Germline assignment: CDR1 SGHDN and CDR2 FVKESK. Between the trimmed V and J ends, which lost 3 bases and 2 bases, there was a span of 11 bases. In DNA, the CDR3 is TGTGCCAGCAGCCAGATATCGGCCCCCTACGAGCAGTACTTC. Protein product: CASSQISAPYEQYF.

The chain is built from TRBV20-1 and TRBJ2-7; D is unclear. The V end lost 6 bases, the J end lost 6 bases, and 9 bases lay between the germline ends. Germline values: CDR1 DFQATT, CDR2 SNEGSKA (reference sequence). CDR3 length: 10 residues. CDR3 DNA: TGCAGTGCAGGAAGGGTCGAGCAGTACTTC. This gives the protein CSAGRVEQYF.

This clone has only a few counts. As DNA, the CDR3 is TGTGCTAGTGGTTTGATTGGACAGGGCAACACTGAAGCTTTCTTT. Protein: CASGLIGQGNTEAFF. The chain is built from TRBV12-5 and TRBJ1-1, with 8 bases that match TRBD1. Germline CDR1 reads LGHNT; CDR2 reads FRNRAP. The length of the CDR3 is 15 residues. J was trimmed by 2 bases and V by 2 bases; bases with no gene match: 4.

V gene TRBV5-1 combines with J gene TRBJ2-5; D is unclear. The germline V gene encodes CDR1 SGHRS and CDR2 YFSETQ. CDR3 length equals 16 residues. With 0 bases removed from V and 4 bases from J, the gap between germline ends came to 16 bases. The DNA for the CDR3 is TGCGCCAGCAGCTTGGAGGAACCCCTTCGTGGAGAGACCCAGTACTTC. It is translated as CASSLEEPLRGETQYF.

The rearrangement joins TRBV5-5 to TRBJ2-4; the D gene is possibly TRBD2 (6 bases). Deletions cut 4 bases from V and 0 bases from J, with 20 bases between. The CDR3 spans 18 residues. Germline V gene lookup returns CDR1 SGHKS and CDR2 YYEKEE (reference sequence). The CDR3 DNA reads TGTGCCAGCAGCCGAACCTTCGTGGGGGACTTAGCCAAAAACATTCAGTACTTC. Translated: CASSRTFVGDLAKNIQYF.

The chain couples TRBV27 to TRBJ2-6; D unclear. The CDR3 is 15 amino acids. With 6 bases removed from V and 1 base from J, the gap between germline ends came to 10 bases. From germline, CDR1 is MNHEY and CDR2 SMNVEV (reference sequence). The CDR3 DNA sequence: TGTGCCAGCAGACGTACTCATTCTGGGGCCAACGTCCTGACTTTC. Translation: CASRRTHSGANVLTF.

The J gene is TRBJ2-7, the V gene TRBV5-4; D ambiguous. The CDR3 contains 13 residues. V lost 0 bases to trimming and J lost 5 bases, with 9 bases between them. Looked up from germline, CDR1 is SGHNT and CDR2 is YYREEE (reference sequence). CDR3 nucleotides: TGTGCCAGCAGCTTGGCCGGCCTTAACGAGCAGTACTTC. This translates into CASSLAGLNEQYF.

The chain combines TRBV5-5 with TRBJ2-7; D not certain. V lost 4 bases and J lost 4, with 9 bases in between. Germline V CDR1 and CDR2: SGHKS, YYEKEE (reference sequence). The CDR3 covers 12 residues. CDR3 DNA: TGTGCCAGCAGCCTGGACGCTTACGAGCAGTACTTC. Amino acid sequence: CASSLDAYEQYF.

The gene calls are TRBV6-5 and TRBJ1-2, with D perhaps TRBD1 (6 bases). Per the germline V gene, CDR1 is MNHEY and CDR2 is SVGAGI. V shed 2 bases and J shed 6 bases, with 10 bases lying between them. This CDR3 region has 13 residues. In DNA, the CDR3 is TGTGCCAGCAGTTACGAGGGGGTTGATGGCTACACCTTC. Translation gives CASSYEGVDGYTF.

The chain is built from TRBV11-2 and TRBJ2-7; 10 bases agree with TRBD1. Germline V CDR1 and CDR2: SGHAT, FQNNGV. Trimming took 5 bases from V and 0 from J; bases not matched to a gene: 7. This CDR3 has 16 residues. The CDR3 loop is CASSPAGTGASYEQYF. CDR3 DNA: TGTGCCAGCAGCCCAGCCGGGACAGGGGCCTCCTACGAGCAGTACTTC.

V gene TRBV19 combines with J gene TRBJ2-3; 7 bases are a match to TRBD1. Trimming at V came to 5 bases and at J to 6 bases, leaving 2 bases not matched to a gene. The CDR3 has 12 amino acids. In germline, CDR1 is LNHDA, CDR2 SQIVND (reference sequence). CDR3 protein: CASSSQGDTQYF. The DNA for the CDR3 is TGTGCCAGTAGTTCACAGGGGGATACGCAGTATTTT.

This clone appeared a few times. The chain recombines TRBV6-1 with TRBJ1-5, with 9 bases identical to TRBD1. Germline V gene sequence: CDR1 MNHNS, CDR2 SASEGT. The CDR3 runs to 14 residues. Trimming took 5 bases from V and 4 from J; bases not matched to a gene: 3. CDR3 coding DNA: TGTGCCAGCAGTCCCGGGACAGGGAATCAGCCCCAGCATTTT. It encodes CASSPGTGNQPQHF.

The CDR3 region has the DNA TGTGCCATCAGTGAACCGATTGGGGGGGCGGGCAATGAGCAGTTCTTC. This translates into CAISEPIGGAGNEQFF. The rearrangement links TRBV10-3 to TRBJ2-1, with D possibly being TRBD2 (7 bases). Trimming took off 3 bases at V and 6 bases at J, with 18 bases between the two ends. The CDR3 is 16 residues long. Germline CDR1 and CDR2: ENHRY and SYGVKD.

Here the CDR3 DNA reads TGTGCCAGCAGACACGGACCTTCTGGAAACACCATATATTTT. It translates to CASRHGPSGNTIYF. This chain links TRBV7-9 with TRBJ1-3; no reliable D call. Germline V lookup: CDR1 SEHNR, CDR2 FQNEAQ (reference sequence). The CDR3 sequence is 14 residues long. V lost 6 bases and J lost 1, with 10 bases in between.

V is TRBV7-6 and J is TRBJ2-3, with D possibly being TRBD1 or TRBD2 (5 bases each). V was shortened by 0 bases and J by 4 bases, with 14 bases between the two germline ends. Germline V CDR1 and CDR2: SGHVS, FNYEAQ. This CDR3 is built from 16 residues. The DNA of the CDR3 is TGTGCCAGCAGCTTAGCGCCAATGGGGGTCCCAGATACGCAGTATTTT. It specifies CASSLAPMGVPDTQYF.